The 10 T cell receptor beta chains in this list originate from one sample, sequenced in a study of T cell repertoires in cytomegalovirus infection. No antigen is known for these receptors. TCRdb reprocessed the reads with MiXCR, giving one entry per CDR3 protein. The data hold fewer than 900,000 distinct CDR3 sequences, with around 29% observed a single time. Specimen: cultured CD8+ T cells from PBMCs, collected from culture after CMV antigen stimulation. The receptors were gathered from a human donor in good health (CMV status not recorded). Some clones in this sample may be carry-over from other donors' samples.

This clonotype was observed a handful of times. The CDR3 here is CASSRLPSLGGYTF. The CDR3 coding sequence is TGTGCCAGCAGCCGTCTCCCGAGCCTAGGGGGCTACACCTTC. The chain recombines TRBV7-9 with TRBJ1-2; unclear D gene. Germline CDR1 reads SEHNR; CDR2 reads FQNEAQ (reference sequence). The CDR3 is made up of 14 amino acids. Trimming cost V 5 bases and J 8 bases, with 18 bases left between them.

This clonotype was counted between two and nine times. V gene TRBV27 combines with J gene TRBJ1-5; 9 nucleotides line up with TRBD1. Trimming removed 9 bases from V and 6 bases from J; junction bases left unmatched: 3. This CDR3 spans 12 amino acids. The germline V gene has CDR1 MNHEY and CDR2 SMNVEV (reference sequence). CDR3 region: CASGTGFQPQHF. DNA for the CDR3: TGTGCCAGTGGGACAGGGTTTCAGCCCCAGCATTTT.

The J gene is TRBJ2-1, the V gene TRBV13; D not resolved. The germline V and J ends were trimmed by 2 bases and 10 bases, with 6 bases remaining between them. This CDR3 is 11 amino acids long. Germline V gene lookup returns CDR1 PRHDT and CDR2 FYEKMQ (reference sequence). The CDR3 nucleotides are TGTGCCAGCAGCTTAACGGTAGAGCAGTTCTTC. It specifies CASSLTVEQFF.

The V call is TRBV7-2, the J call TRBJ2-5; TRBD2 matches at 13 bases. Per germline, CDR1 SGHTA and CDR2 FQGNSA. V trimming: 1 base; J trimming: 5 bases; junction bases outside the gene matches: 13. This CDR3 has 19 residues. The CDR3 reads CASSLDPLAGGGAGETQYF. As DNA, the CDR3 is TGTGCCAGCAGCTTAGACCCACTAGCGGGGGGGGGGGCAGGTGAGACCCAGTACTTC.

This clonotype was seen only a few times. The J gene is TRBJ2-2, the V gene TRBV6-1; the match to TRBD2 covers 14 bases. J lost 4 bases, V lost 11 bases, and 12 bases had no gene match. The germline CDR1 and CDR2 sequences are MNHNS and SASEGT. CDR3 length: 17 amino acids. As DNA, the CDR3 is TGTGCCGCCCGGGGACTAGCGGGGGTCCCGGGCACCGGGGAGCTGTTTTTT. This gives the protein CAARGLAGVPGTGELFF.

This clonotype has just a few counts. The chain's CDR3 is CASRQVPFHGYTF. The CDR3 nucleotides read TGCGCCAGCAGACAGGTGCCCTTCCATGGCTACACCTTC. The J gene is TRBJ1-2, the V gene TRBV10-2; a possible D gene is TRBD1 (5 bases). The V end was cut by 6 bases, the J end by 6 bases, with 14 bases between. The CDR3 runs to 13 residues. Germline CDR1 WSHSY, CDR2 SAAADI.

This clonotype was detected only a few times. The gene calls are TRBV27 and TRBJ2-1; TRBD2 matches 8 bases. The junction had 14 bases not matched to a gene; V was cut back by 5 bases and J by 5 bases. In germline, CDR1 is MNHEY, CDR2 SMNVEV (reference sequence). This CDR3 region has 17 residues. The DNA for the CDR3 is TGTGCCAGCAGTCTCCTAATTACTAGCGGAGCGAACAATGAGCAGTTCTTC. Translating gives CASSLLITSGANNEQFF.

This clonotype turned up a few times. The rearrangement links TRBV6-1 to TRBJ1-5; 7 bases align to TRBD1. The CDR3 runs to 16 residues. The junction had 9 bases not matched to a gene; V was cut back by 7 bases and J by 0 bases. Germline-derived CDR1 and CDR2 are MNHNS and SASEGT. CDR3 nucleotide sequence: TGTGCCAGCACCCTCAGACAGGGCCTTAGCAATCAGCCCCAGCATTTT. Translated: CASTLRQGLSNQPQHF.

This clonotype was detected only a few times. This chain joins TRBV7-3 and TRBJ2-1, with 12 bases that match TRBD2. Germline V gives CDR1 SGHTA, CDR2 FQGTGA. The ends lost 5 bases at V and 7 bases at J; junction bases unmatched: 12. This CDR3 has 17 residues. The CDR3: CASSPRLAGAILNEQFF. DNA of the CDR3: TGTGCCAGCAGCCCCAGACTAGCGGGGGCCATCTTGAATGAGCAGTTCTTC.

The chain links TRBV6-1 to TRBJ2-2, with 7 positions matching TRBD1. The trim removed 5 bases at V and 3 bases at J, leaving 9 bases unmatched. Germline CDR1 reads MNHNS; CDR2 reads SASEGT. The CDR3 consists of 16 residues. The CDR3 here is CASSRIRDSDTGELFF. The CDR3 region has the DNA TGTGCCAGCAGTCGAATCCGGGACAGTGACACCGGGGAGCTGTTTTTT.